The clone carrying this TCR beta chain was counted only a few times. The CDR3 consists of 13 residues. Germline CDR1 and CDR2: DFQATT and SNEGSKA (reference sequence). Trimming removed 6 bases from V and 4 bases from J; junction bases left unmatched: 8. These data originate in a study of response to subunit inactivated influenza vaccine. TCRdb redid the calling of the RT-PCR reads with MiXCR, one entry per CDR3 protein. The data contain hundreds of thousands of distinct CDR3 sequences, around 11% of them seen just once; the ten biggest clones take up about 11%. The same data also went into a second study, on T cells expressing NK-cell markers. From that second work: In generating TCR beta cDNA, 5'RACE template switching with UMIs was used. Sequencing covered eight donors, seven HCMV-seropositive and one seronegative. Several experiments added an anti-gamma-delta TCR antibody to sort only alpha-beta TCR T cells. Topping the CD3+CD56-NKG2C+ fraction as well were these clonotypes, in several donors.

Material: PBMCs from blood, obtained on the day of vaccination. This sequence joins TRBV20-1 and TRBJ2-5, with TRBD2 matching 7 bases. The clonotype was recovered from a man aged 45-65 years who received an inactivated influenza vaccine. CDR3 in amino acids: CSAPKPGGETQYF. The CDR3 region has the DNA TGCAGTGCCCCGAAGCCGGGAGGAGAGACCCAGTACTTC.